This TCR beta chain was found in a study of T cells in Graves' hyperthyroidism and ophthalmopathy. Overall study results and limits: Most thyroid-expanded clonotypes above 0.001 were also found in blood.

Pregnant or lactating patients were excluded, as were those with uncontrolled infection or other autoimmune disease. For the diagnoses, clinical symptoms, serum thyroxine and TRAb, thyroid ultrasound and orbital computed tomography were used. This clonotype was counted only a few times. Its antigen is unidentified. Per the germline V gene, CDR1 is SGHKS and CDR2 is YYEKEE (reference sequence). With 4 bases clipped from V and 9 bases from J, the junction kept 18 bases outside the gene matches. The CDR3 totals 19 residues. Researchers took RNA transcripts and amplified the TCR beta CDR3 regions from them. The HTBI primer set was used in a first-round RT-PCR of the TCR CDR3. TCRdb processed the multiplex PCR reads anew with MiXCR; each CDR3 protein has one entry. The repertoire holds 660,000 or so distinct CDR3 sequences, around 20% seen once, with around a third in the top ten.

V is TRBV5-5 and J is TRBJ2-1; 14 positions agree with TRBD2. The TCR was taken from a man aged 25-45 years with Graves' ophthalmopathy. The sequenced material came from blood. The CDR3 sequence is CASSAGLAGVGLLSAEQFF. The CDR3 DNA reads as TGTGCCAGCAGCGCGGGACTAGCGGGAGTAGGTCTCCTTTCGGCTGAGCAGTTCTTC.